This TCR beta chain was found in a study of T cell repertoires in cytomegalovirus infection. Study observations and caveats: Accumulated public TCR beta family frequency recognized individuals carrying CMV together with the relevant HLA.

The CDR3 length equals 8 residues, ends included. The germline V gene encodes CDR1 SQVTM and CDR2 ANQGSEA. A note on this clonotype: What it binds is not known. The CDR3 does not close with the conserved phenylalanine or tryptophan, likely indicating a read error. The DNA is left out, because the CDR3 cannot be placed on it with certainty; the CDR3 is given as TCRdb lists it.

One entry per CDR3 protein, called by TCRdb with MiXCR from the reads. The table has about a million distinct CDR3 sequences, approximately 30% seen once. This rearrangement joins TRBV29-1 to TRBJ2-1. The sequencing used cultured CD8+ T cells from PBMCs, collected from culture after CMV antigen stimulation. The TCR sequence derives from a human donor in good health (CMV status not recorded). Some clones in this sample may be carry-over from other donors' samples. This CDR3 reads CSVDRFGV.